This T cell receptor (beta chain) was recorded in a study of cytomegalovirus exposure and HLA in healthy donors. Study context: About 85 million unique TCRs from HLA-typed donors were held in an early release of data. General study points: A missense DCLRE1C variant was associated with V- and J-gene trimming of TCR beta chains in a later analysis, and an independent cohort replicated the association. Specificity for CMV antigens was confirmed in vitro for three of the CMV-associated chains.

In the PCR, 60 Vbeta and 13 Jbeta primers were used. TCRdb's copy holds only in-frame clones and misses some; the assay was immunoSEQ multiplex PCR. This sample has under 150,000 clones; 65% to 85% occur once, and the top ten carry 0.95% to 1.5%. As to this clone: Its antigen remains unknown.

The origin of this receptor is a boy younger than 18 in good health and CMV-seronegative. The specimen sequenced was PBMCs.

The CDR3 here is CASSSRGGQPQHF. The CDR3 DNA sequence: TGTGCCAGCAGCTCTCGGGGGGGCCAGCCCCAGCATTTT. The chain employs TRBV7-2 and TRBJ1-5; TRBD1 is a possible D gene (6 bases). V was trimmed by 4 bases and J by 7 bases, leaving 11 bases between them. The CDR3 spans 13 residues. The germline gives CDR1 SGHTA, CDR2 FQGNSA.